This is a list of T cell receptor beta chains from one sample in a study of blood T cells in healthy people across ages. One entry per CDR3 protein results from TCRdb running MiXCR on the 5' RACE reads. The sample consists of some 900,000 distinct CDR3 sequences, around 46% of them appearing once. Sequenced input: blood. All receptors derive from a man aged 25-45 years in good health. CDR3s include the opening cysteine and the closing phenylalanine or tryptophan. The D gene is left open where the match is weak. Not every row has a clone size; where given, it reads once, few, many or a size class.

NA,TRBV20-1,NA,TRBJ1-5,TGCAGTGCAAGAGCAAGCAGGGGCCAGCCCCAGCATTTT,CSARASRGQPQHF
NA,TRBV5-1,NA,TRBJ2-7,TGCGCCAGCAGCTCCTTCGAGAGGGGGATAGGCGAGCAGTACTTC,CASSSFERGIGEQYF
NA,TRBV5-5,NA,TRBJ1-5,TGTGCCAGCAGCTTTGCCGACAGGCGCAATCAGCCCCAGCATTTT,CASSFADRRNQPQHF
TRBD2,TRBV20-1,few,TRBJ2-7,TGCAGTGCTAGGAAAGCGGGGGGCCCATCTTTCTCCTACGAGCAGTACTTC,CSARKAGGPSFSYEQYF
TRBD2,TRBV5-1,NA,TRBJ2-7,TGCGCCAGCAGCTTGCGGGGACTAGCGGGACTCAACGAGCAGTACTTC,CASSLRGLAGLNEQYF
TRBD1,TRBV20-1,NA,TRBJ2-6,TGCAGTGCGGGACAGGTCTCTGGGGCCAACGTCCTGACTTTC,CSAGQVSGANVLTF
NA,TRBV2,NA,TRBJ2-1,TGTGCCAGCAGTGAAGGACCAGTCTACAATGAGCAGTTCTTC,CASSEGPVYNEQFF
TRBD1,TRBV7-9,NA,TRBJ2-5,TGTGCCAGCAGCTCGGACAGGTCTTGGGGCCAGTACTTC,CASSSDRSWGQYF
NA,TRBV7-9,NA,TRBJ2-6,TGTGCCAGCAGCTTAGAATTGCCTGGGGCCAACGTCCTGACTTTC,CASSLELPGANVLTF
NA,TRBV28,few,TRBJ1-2,TGTGCCAGCAGTTATCCGGGGCTAGGTACGAGCTACACCTTC,CASSYPGLGTSYTF
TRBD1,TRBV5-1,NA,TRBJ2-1,TGCGCCAGCAGCCCGGGACAGGGTAGTAATGAGCAGTTCTTC,CASSPGQGSNEQFF
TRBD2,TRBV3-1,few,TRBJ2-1,TGTGCCAGCAGCAAAACGGGACTAGCGGGGGCCATTGAGCAGTTCTTC,CASSKTGLAGAIEQFF
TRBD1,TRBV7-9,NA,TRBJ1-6,TGTGCCAGCAGCTTAGCGCGGGGACAGGCCCATTCACCCCTCCACTTT,CASSLARGQAHSPLHF
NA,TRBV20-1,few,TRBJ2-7,TGCAGTGCTAGCTCCCGTTTCAGCCTTTACGAGCAGTACTTC,CSASSRFSLYEQYF
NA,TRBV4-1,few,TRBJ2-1,TGCGCCAGCAGCCAAGATCCGGCCTCCCGGGCATACTACAATGAGCAGTTCTTC,CASSQDPASRAYYNEQFF
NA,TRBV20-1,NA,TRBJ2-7,TGCAGTGCCCGCTATCGGGGGAGAAGCTCCTACGAGCAGTACTTC,CSARYRGRSSYEQYF
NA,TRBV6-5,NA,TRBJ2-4,TGTGCCAGCAGGGAACCGGGACGGAGCTCGGAGCAGTACTTC,CASREPGRSSEQYF
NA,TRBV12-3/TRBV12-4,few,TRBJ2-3,TGTGCCAGCAGGGCTAATACAGATACGCAGTATTTT,CASRANTDTQYF
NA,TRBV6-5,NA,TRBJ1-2,TGTGCCAGCAGTACATCCTATGGCTACACCTTC,CASSTSYGYTF
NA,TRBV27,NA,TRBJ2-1,TGTGCCAGCAGTTTTTCGGGGTTACAGGGCCCCAGCTCCTACAATGAGCAGTTCTTC,CASSFSGLQGPSSYNEQFF